This TCR beta chain is drawn from a study of T cell responses to AZD1222 COVID-19 vaccine. On this clone itself: Its specificity is unknown.

The repertoire was sequenced with immunoSEQ multiplex PCR; TCRdb's copy has only in-frame clones and lacks some. The table lists roughly 150,000 clones, roughly nine tenths of them singletons. Findings and limits, study-wide: Across spike, vaccine-associated CD4 TCRs were found, dominant at 160-218 and 743-854. The donor group comprised mostly white British people and more females; the analysis possibly underestimated clonal diversity. Only a handful of AZD1222 recipients, about six in all, had baseline seropositivity.

Trimming shortened V by 7 bases and J by 5 bases, and 15 bases separated the two germline ends. This CDR3 region has 14 residues. Germline values: CDR1 MDHEN, CDR2 SYDVKM. This rearrangement joins TRBV28 to TRBJ1-5, with D tentatively TRBD1 (5 bases). The clonotype was recovered from an adult in good health. Here the sequenced sample was peripheral blood, taken on day 0 of AZD1222 vaccination. CDR3 amino acids: CASMDSGTYQPQHF. The CDR3, as DNA: TGTGCCAGCATGGATTCGGGGACTTATCAGCCCCAGCATTTT.